The rows below give T cell receptor beta chains drawn from one sample of a study of blood T cell repertoires in COVID-19. The method was immunoSEQ multiplex PCR; TCRdb's version includes in-frame clones alone and lacks a portion of them. The table lists thousands of clones, 89% of them singletons. Sequenced sample: peripheral blood. The receptor source for this set is a man in his 70s with active COVID-19. Each CDR3 is given with its conserved first and last residue.

cdr3_length | v_call | cdr3_aa
15 | TRBV6-4 | CASSLGAGGSYEQYF
14 | TRBV2 | CASSATDLNTEAFF
13 | TRBV2 | CAVQGGIQETQYF
17 | TRBV5-1 | CASSLAISAGGEETQYF
12 | TRBV29-1 | CSVDRPGETQYF
16 | TRBV6-5 | CASSYSTGGSNNEQFF
15 | TRBV9 | CASSVQGGGSYEQYF
14 | TRBV7-8 | CASSSTSGYNEQFF
14 | TRBV18 | CASSGQGASYEQYF
17 | TRBV19 | CASSGGQEPGGANVLTF
19 | TRBV4-1 | CASSQDSNWLAGGSDTQYF
12 | TRBV10-3 | CAIRDSQETQYF
15 | TRBV5-1 | CASSLGGRGSYGYTF
12 | TRBV5-4 | CASRDSNTEAFF
16 | TRBV5-6 | CASSLLLAGGTDTQYF
17 | TRBV7-8 | CASSLGTTGLSNQPQHF
13 | TRBV12-3/TRBV12-4 | CATSPFGGTEAFF
13 | TRBV19 | CASSIGEPNEQFF
15 | TRBV6-5 | CASTLTSGEYNEQFF
16 | TRBV5-6 | CASRPSGTESTGELFF
16 | TRBV5-6 | CASSPSGDRGRKTQYF
16 | TRBV2 | CASSVGGGTTNEKLFF
11 | TRBV20-1 | CSAGWDTEAFF
18 | TRBV3-1/TRBV3-2 | CASSHPPQQPGRKETQYF
13 | TRBV6-2/TRBV6-3 | CASSYIQAYGYTF
15 | TRBV11-2 | CASSLASGGAGELFF
13 | TRBV6-5 | CASLPGGNSPLHF
14 | TRBV4-1 | CASSQSQVIHEQYF
16 | TRBV28 | CASRPQGHDPTGELFF
15 | TRBV15 | CATSRVGTGGEEQFF
15 | TRBV6-2/TRBV6-3 | CASSYGVGGSPEQFF
14 | TRBV5-6 | CARKSGTENEKLFF
14 | TRBV4-2 | CASKAGGQSGELFF
15 | TRBV5-1 | CASSSQGASTDTQYF
14 | TRBV9 | CASSAGEAKNIQYF
13 | TRBV10-3 | CAIRGTGDYGYTF
13 | TRBV5-6 | CASSDPRDNEQFF
14 | TRBV9 | CASSTSGTSNEQFF
14 | TRBV5-1 | CASSVLTGPYEQYF
11 | TRBV12-3/TRBV12-4 | CASSLSGEAFF
14 | TRBV4-1 | CASSQDVQGNEQFF
15 | TRBV6-1 | CASSETGTGDNEQYF
14 | TRBV29-1 | CSVVADPYSYEQYF
13 | TRBV5-4 | CASSRAGSYEQYF
17 | TRBV5-6 | CASSLRPGQAWYTEAFF
15 | TRBV5-1 | CASSSGQGEIYGYTF
14 | TRBV7-3 | CASSSGTGANEQFF